Listed below are T cell receptor beta chains from one sample, sequenced in a study of vaccination and CD4 T cells after COVID-19. The antigens of these receptors remain unknown. In TCRdb, the PCR reads were re-called with MiXCR into one record per CDR3 protein. The table has approximately 21,000 distinct CDR3 sequences, approximately 59% seen once. Sequences were derived from CD4+ T cells from blood, cultured in vitro, sampled after SARS-CoV-2 vaccination. The receptors shown here come from a human donor who received a COVID-19 vaccine. Both conserved end residues are part of each CDR3. D genes are given only for firm matches. The listing skips clone size in some rows; elsewhere it reads once, few, many or a size class.

V	J	D	size	DNA	CDR3
TRBV19	TRBJ2-3	TRBD1	NA	TGTGCCAGTACCCGGGACAGGGGAGGGGATACGCAGTATTTT	CASTRDRGGDTQYF
TRBV19	TRBJ1-2	TRBD1	NA	TGTGCCAGTACCCCAGGGGGGCGAGACTATGGCTACACCTTC	CASTPGGRDYGYTF
TRBV5-1	TRBJ1-1	TRBD1	NA	TGCGCCAGCAGCTTGGTCCCTGGGACAGGGGGCAGGTACACTGAAGCTTTCTTT	CASSLVPGTGGRYTEAFF
TRBV11-2	TRBJ1-1	TRBD1	NA	TGTGCCAGCAGCGACGACAGGGGGCGCGTTGCAGCTTTCTTT	CASSDDRGRVAAFF
TRBV6-1	TRBJ2-7	NA	NA	TGTGCCAGCAGCCGTGGGGACCTCGTACACTTC	CASSRGDLVHF
TRBV27	TRBJ2-3	NA	NA	TGTGCCAGCAGTTTATCATTCCCCACAGATACGCAGTATTTT	CASSLSFPTDTQYF
TRBV2	TRBJ2-7	TRBD2	NA	TGTGCCAGCAGTGAAGCAAGCGGGGTTCGAGTTTGGTACTTC	CASSEASGVRVWYF
TRBV11-3	TRBJ1-1	NA	NA	TGTGCCAGCAGCTTAGTTGATTGGGAGTCTTTGGACACTGAAGCTTTCTTT	CASSLVDWESLDTEAFF
TRBV2	TRBJ1-1	NA	few	TGTGCCAGCAGTGAGGGGGAGAACACTGAAGCTTTCTTT	CASSEGENTEAFF
TRBV2	TRBJ1-2	NA	NA	TGTGCCAGCAGCCTAACCGCAGGGTTTGGTGGCTACACCTTC	CASSLTAGFGGYTF
TRBV19	TRBJ2-3	NA	NA	TGTGCCAGTAGTATAGATGGCAGTAGCACAGATACGCAGTATTTT	CASSIDGSSTDTQYF
TRBV24-1	TRBJ1-2	NA	few	TGTGCCACCAACGGATCCCACTATGGCTACACCTTC	CATNGSHYGYTF
TRBV19	TRBJ1-5	NA	NA	TGTGCCAGTAGCCAGGGTCAGCCCCAGCATTTT	CASSQGQPQHF
TRBV6-1	TRBJ2-5	NA	NA	TGTGCCAGCAGCCCTCCGGGACACCTTGGAGAGACCCAGTACTTC	CASSPPGHLGETQYF
TRBV7-2	TRBJ2-7	NA	NA	TGTGCCAGCAGCTTAGTGGTTCGGGGAGCCTACGAGCAGTACTTC	CASSLVVRGAYEQYF
TRBV30	TRBJ1-4	NA	NA	TGTGCCTGGAGTACTAGTTCAACTAATGAAAAACTGTTTTTT	CAWSTSSTNEKLFF
TRBV5-1	TRBJ2-5	TRBD1	NA	TGCGCCAGCAGCTTGGAGCAGGGGGCGGCGGAGACCCAGTACTTC	CASSLEQGAAETQYF
TRBV4-2	TRBJ1-3	NA	NA	TGTGCCAGCAGCCAAGGCGCTACCACCATATATTTT	CASSQGATTIYF
TRBV20-1	TRBJ1-3	NA	NA	TGCAGTGCTAGAGTAGGGGCTAGTGGAAACACCATATATTTT	CSARVGASGNTIYF
TRBV7-3	TRBJ2-5	NA	NA	TGTGCCAGCAGCCTTCAGGGGGGGCCGGCAGCAGAGACCCAGTACTTC	CASSLQGGPAAETQYF
TRBV20-1	TRBJ1-5	NA	NA	TGCAGTGCTAGAGATAAGACAGGCCATAGCAATCAGCCCCAGCATTTT	CSARDKTGHSNQPQHF
TRBV5-4	TRBJ2-5	NA	NA	TGTGCCAGCAGCGTATGGGGGAGAAAGACCCAGTACTTC	CASSVWGRKTQYF
TRBV30	TRBJ2-1	TRBD2	NA	TGTGCCTGGAGTGCGGGACTAGCGGGGGGGCCGGCCTACAATGAGCAGTTCTTC	CAWSAGLAGGPAYNEQFF
TRBV3-1	TRBJ1-2	NA	NA	TGTGCCAGCAGCCAAGTTCGGGACGGCTACACCTTC	CASSQVRDGYTF
TRBV19	TRBJ1-1	TRBD1	NA	TGTGCCAGTAGTGAACCGGACAGGGAGGCTTTCTTT	CASSEPDREAFF
TRBV6-1	TRBJ1-6	NA	few	TGTGCCAGCAGTGAACAAGGGTGGGGTAATTCACCCCTCCACTTT	CASSEQGWGNSPLHF
TRBV24-1	TRBJ2-5	NA	NA	TGTGCCACCAGTGATTTGATTTTCGGAGGGGTAGAGACCCAGTACTTC	CATSDLIFGGVETQYF